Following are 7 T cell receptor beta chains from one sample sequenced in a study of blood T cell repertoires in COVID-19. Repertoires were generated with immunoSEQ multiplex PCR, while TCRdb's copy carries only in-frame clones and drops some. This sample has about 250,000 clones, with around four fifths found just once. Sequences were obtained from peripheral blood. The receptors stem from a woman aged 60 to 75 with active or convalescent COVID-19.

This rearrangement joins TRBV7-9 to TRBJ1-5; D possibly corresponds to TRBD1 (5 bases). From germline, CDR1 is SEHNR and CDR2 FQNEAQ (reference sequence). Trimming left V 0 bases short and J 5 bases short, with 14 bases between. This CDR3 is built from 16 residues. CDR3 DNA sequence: TGTGCCAGCAGCTTAGCGGTGGGCGGGGCCCATCAGCCCCAGCATTTT. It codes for CASSLAVGGAHQPQHF.

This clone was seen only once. This CDR3 reads CASRWAVEAFF. The CDR3 nucleotides are TGTGCCAGCAGGTGGGCCGTTGAAGCTTTCTTT. The chain recombines TRBV5-8 with TRBJ1-1; D is ambiguous. Deletions cut 5 bases from V and 7 bases from J, with 9 bases between. Germline values: CDR1 SGHTS, CDR2 YDEGEE. This CDR3 is 11 amino acids long.

The CDR3 DNA reads as TGTGCCAGCACCCAGACGCCTGGGGAGAAGTACAATGAGCAGTTCTTC. Its protein is CASTQTPGEKYNEQFF. The gene calls are TRBV9 and TRBJ2-1; D is perhaps TRBD2 (5 bases). This CDR3 comprises 16 residues. V was pared by 6 bases and J by 4 bases, with 20 bases between. CDR1 SGDLS and CDR2 YYNGEE come from the germline V gene.

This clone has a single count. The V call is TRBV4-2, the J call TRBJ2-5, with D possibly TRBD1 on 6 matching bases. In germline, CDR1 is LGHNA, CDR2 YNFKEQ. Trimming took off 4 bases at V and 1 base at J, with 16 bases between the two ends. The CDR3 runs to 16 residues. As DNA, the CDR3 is TGTGCCAGCAGCCGTGCGATCCGGACAGTCCAAGAGACCCAGTACTTC. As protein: CASSRAIRTVQETQYF.

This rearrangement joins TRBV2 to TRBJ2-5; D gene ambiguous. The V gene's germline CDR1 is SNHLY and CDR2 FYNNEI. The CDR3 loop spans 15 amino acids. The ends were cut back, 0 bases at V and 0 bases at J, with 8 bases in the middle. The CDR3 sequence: CASSEAGWYQETQYF. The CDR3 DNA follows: TGTGCCAGCAGTGAAGCGGGCTGGTACCAAGAGACCCAGTACTTC. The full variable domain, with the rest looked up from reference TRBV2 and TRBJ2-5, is EPEVTQTPSHQVTQMGQEVILRCVPISNHLYFYWYRQILGQKVEFLVSFYNNEISEKSEIFDDQFSVERPDGSNFTLKIRSTKLEDSAMYFCASSEAGWYQETQYFGPGTRLLVL.

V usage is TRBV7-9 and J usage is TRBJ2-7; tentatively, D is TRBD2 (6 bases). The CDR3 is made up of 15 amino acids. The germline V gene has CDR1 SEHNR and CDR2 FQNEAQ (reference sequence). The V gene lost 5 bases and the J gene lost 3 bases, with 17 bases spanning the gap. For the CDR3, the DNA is TGTGCCAGCAGCCTCAGTCGGGACTTGATCTACGAGCAGTACTTC. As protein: CASSLSRDLIYEQYF.

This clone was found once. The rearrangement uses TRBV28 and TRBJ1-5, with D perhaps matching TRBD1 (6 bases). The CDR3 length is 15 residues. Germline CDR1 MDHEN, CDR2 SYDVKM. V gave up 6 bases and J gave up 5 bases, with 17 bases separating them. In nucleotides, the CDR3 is TGTGCCAGCAGACCACAGGGTGAACAGCATCAGCCCCAGCATTTT. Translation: CASRPQGEQHQPQHF. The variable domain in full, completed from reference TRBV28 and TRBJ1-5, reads DVKVTQSSRYLVKRTGEKVFLECVQDMDHENMFWYRQDPGLGLRLIYFSYDVKMKEKGDIPEGYSVSREKKERFSLILESASTNQTSMYLCASRPQGEQHQPQHFGDGTRLSIL.